This TCR beta chain emerged from a study of blood T cell repertoires in COVID-19. Germline CDR1 reads MNHEY; CDR2 reads SVGAGI. The CDR3 length is 13 residues. The V gene end was trimmed by 6 bases and the J gene end by 10 bases; junction bases not matched to a gene: 5. Method: immunoSEQ multiplex PCR; TCRdb's copy keeps in-frame clones and lacks some. The data hold about 140,000 clones, with 75% to 80% observed a single time. This chain connects TRBV6-5 to TRBJ1-4; TRBD1 matches 10 bases. The specimen sequenced was peripheral blood. This TCR was recovered from a woman between 45 and 60 years old with active or convalescent COVID-19. CDR3 amino acids: CASSDDRGRKLFF. In DNA, the CDR3 is TGTGCCAGCAGCGACGACAGGGGGCGAAAACTGTTTTTT.